This T cell receptor (beta chain) stems from a study of blood T cell repertoires in COVID-19. Overall study context: From the United States, Italy and Spain came samples of acute and convalescent COVID-19. Sources were T cells, B-cell-depleted T cells, or PBMCs; the material itself was cDNA or gDNA.

Patients from Seattle were sampled longitudinally, starting during active infection. Sequencing used immunoSEQ multiplex PCR; TCRdb keeps in-frame clones, though not all of them. Of 200,000 to 250,000 clones in the sample, about 91% are singletons; the top ten hold roughly 6%. V lost 6 bases to trimming and J lost 0 bases, with 12 bases between them. CDR3 length equals 14 residues. Germline assignment: CDR1 MNHNY and CDR2 SVGAGI (reference sequence). This sequence was found in a woman under 40 with COVID-19, enrolled during active disease. Sequenced: peripheral blood. The rearrangement joins TRBV6-6 to TRBJ2-7, with D maybe TRBD1 (5 bases). The CDR3 region is CASRTSDNSYEQYV. The CDR3 nucleotides are TGTGCCAGCAGGACCTCGGACAACTCCTACGAGCAGTACGTC.